This TCR beta chain was captured by sequencing in a study of blood T cell repertoires in COVID-19. Assay: immunoSEQ multiplex PCR; the TCRdb copy retains only in-frame clones and omits some. The table records about 340,000 clones, approximately 91% of them present only once. Per germline, CDR1 SNHLY and CDR2 FYNNEI. This CDR3 is 15 amino acids long. Trimming cost V 5 bases and J 1 base, with 14 bases left between them. The chain has TRBV2 and TRBJ1-1; D uncertain. The sequence came from a woman aged 70-85 years with COVID-19, enrolled during active disease. The sample consisted of peripheral blood. CDR3 in DNA: TGTGCCAGCAGTTCTCAGGCTTATACGAACACTGAAGCTTTCTTT. It is translated as CASSSQAYTNTEAFF.